A single sample is the source of the 18 T cell receptor beta chains below, sequenced in a study of blood T cell repertoires in COVID-19. This table comes from immunoSEQ multiplex PCR, and its TCRdb copy is limited to in-frame clones, with some not included. The sample consists of roughly 240,000 clones, more than 75% of them appearing once. The sequenced sample consisted of peripheral blood. Receptors were obtained from a woman older than 75 with COVID-19, enrolled during active disease.

The chain employs TRBV7-2 and TRBJ1-1; 9 bases align to TRBD1. This CDR3 has 14 amino acids. Per germline, CDR1 SGHTA and CDR2 FQGNSA. J lost 6 bases, V lost 3 bases, and 5 bases had no gene match. The CDR3 region is CASSLDRGSSEAFF. The CDR3 DNA follows: TGTGCCAGCAGCTTGGACAGGGGTTCATCTGAAGCTTTCTTT.

The chain links TRBV7-9 to TRBJ1-5; D not certain. This CDR3 has 13 residues. V was trimmed by 5 bases and J by 5 bases, leaving 10 bases between them. Germline V CDR1 and CDR2: SEHNR, FQNEAQ (reference sequence). The CDR3 region is CASSRRGDQPQHF. The CDR3 nucleotides read TGTGCCAGCAGCCGCCGGGGAGATCAGCCCCAGCATTTT. Combining the CDR3 with reference TRBV7-9 and TRBJ1-5 gives the whole variable domain DTGVSQNPRHKITKRGQNVTFRCDPISEHNRLYWYRQTLGQGPEFLTYFQNEAQLEKSRLLSDRFSAERPKGSFSTLEIQRTEQGDSAMYLCASSRRGDQPQHFGDGTRLSIL.

A note on this clone: Other nucleotide sequences from this sample produce the same CDR3. The rearrangement links TRBV3-1 (or the pseudogene TRBV3-2) to TRBJ2-2; 7 nucleotides line up with TRBD2. The CDR3 is made up of 15 amino acids. V trimming: 5 bases; J trimming: 1 base; junction bases outside the gene matches: 4. The germline gives CDR1 LGHDT, CDR2 YNNKEL (reference sequence). The CDR3 coding sequence is TGTGCCAGCAGCTGGGGGGGACTGAACACCGGGGAGCTGTTTTTT. Amino acids: CASSWGGLNTGELFF.

In its sample, this clone was seen a few times. The chain's CDR3 is CASVDWGGLQTNEKLFF. The CDR3 bases are TGCGCCAGCGTGGATTGGGGGGGCCTGCAAACTAATGAAAAACTGTTTTTT. The rearrangement joins TRBV4-1 to TRBJ1-4, with D perhaps matching TRBD1 (6 bases). V lost 8 bases and J 1 base, leaving 20 bases between the germline ends. CDR1 and CDR2 (germline): MGHRA, YSYEKL. The CDR3 is made up of 17 amino acids.

The chain has TRBV3-1 (or the pseudogene TRBV3-2) and TRBJ1-5; 9 bases map to TRBD1. Trimming cost V 8 bases and J 6 bases; bases outside gene matches: 5. The CDR3 spans 13 residues. CDR1 and CDR2 (germline): LGHDT, YNNKEL (reference sequence). DNA for the CDR3: TGTGCCAGCGGGGGGACAGGGACTCAGCCCCAGCATTTT. Translation: CASGGTGTQPQHF.

The rearrangement joins TRBV3-1 (or the pseudogene TRBV3-2) to TRBJ1-4, with 7 bases that match TRBD1. The junction had 0 bases not matched to a gene; V was cut back by 2 bases and J by 0 bases. The CDR3 has 15 amino acids. CDR1 is LGHDT, CDR2 YNNKEL, per germline (reference sequence). CDR3 DNA: TGTGCCAGCAGCCAACAGGGGGCAACTAATGAAAAACTGTTTTTT. It yields the protein CASSQQGATNEKLFF.

J is TRBJ1-5 and V is TRBV6-4; D gene ambiguous. This CDR3 has 14 residues. From germline, CDR1 is MRHNA and CDR2 SNTAGT. V lost 1 base, J lost 1 base, and 5 bases lay in between. CDR3 bases: TGTGCCAGCAGTGACTGTGTAAGCAATCAGCCCCAGCATTTT. Amino acid sequence: CASSDCVSNQPQHF.

The V call is TRBV5-1, the J call TRBJ2-3, with 8 bases fitting TRBD1. The germline V gene encodes CDR1 SGHRS and CDR2 YFSETQ. This CDR3 comprises 14 residues. V lost 3 bases to trimming and J lost 4 bases; unmatched junction nucleotides: 4. The CDR3 protein is CASSSQGAADTQYF. In DNA form, the CDR3 reads TGCGCCAGCAGCTCCCAGGGGGCGGCAGATACGCAGTATTTT.

This clone was observed once. The V and J genes are TRBV6-5 and TRBJ1-2, with D possibly matching TRBD1 (5 bases). Germline V gene sequence: CDR1 MNHEY, CDR2 SVGAGI. Trimming shortened V by 7 bases and J by 5 bases, and 20 bases separated the two germline ends. The CDR3 contains 15 residues. The CDR3 coding sequence is TGTGCCAGCAATCCGACAGCCCCTAATGCGTATGGCTACACCTTC. This codes for CASNPTAPNAYGYTF.

The chain uses TRBV7-3 and TRBJ2-5; 11 nucleotides line up with TRBD2. V lost 0 bases and J lost 2; bases outside the gene matches: 11. This CDR3 has 19 amino acids. Germline values: CDR1 SGHTA, CDR2 FQGTGA. CDR3 sequence (DNA): TGTGCCAGCAGCTTAACTAGCGGGGGGGCAATAGTGGATCAAGAGACCCAGTACTTC. This translates into CASSLTSGGAIVDQETQYF.

The chain couples TRBV5-1 to TRBJ1-3; the match to TRBD1 covers 7 bases. The germline V gene has CDR1 SGHRS and CDR2 YFSETQ. Trimming at V came to 4 bases and at J to 0 bases, leaving 4 bases not matched to a gene. The CDR3 extends over 15 amino acids. CDR3 bases: TGCGCCAGCAGCCGGACAGGTATCTCTGGAAACACCATATATTTT. This encodes CASSRTGISGNTIYF.

The V and J genes are TRBV19 and TRBJ1-2; D call uncertain. The V and J ends lost 3 bases and 3 bases respectively, with 14 bases between them. Per germline, CDR1 LNHDA and CDR2 SQIVND (reference sequence). CDR3 length equals 15 residues. The CDR3 loop reads CASSMRGFIDYGYTF. The CDR3, as DNA: TGTGCCAGTAGTATGCGGGGTTTCATAGACTATGGCTACACCTTC.

This clone was seen a single time. The chain uses TRBV9 and TRBJ2-5; TRBD2 aligns across 10 bases. The V and J ends lost 4 bases and 0 bases, in that order; junction bases with no gene match: 6. The germline V gene encodes CDR1 SGDLS and CDR2 YYNGEE. CDR3 length equals 16 residues. Here the CDR3 DNA reads TGTGCCAGCAGCCCTCGGACTAGCGGCAACCAAGAGACCCAGTACTTC. Translating gives CASSPRTSGNQETQYF.

The rearrangement uses TRBV6-2 or TRBV6-3 and TRBJ1-1; D gene ambiguous. This CDR3 has 13 residues. V lost 0 bases and J lost 6, with 8 bases in between. Per germline, CDR1 MNHEY and CDR2 SVGEGT. The CDR3 protein is CASSYSAGSEAFF. The CDR3 region has the DNA TGTGCCAGCAGTTACTCGGCAGGCTCTGAAGCTTTCTTT.

The rearrangement links TRBV28 to TRBJ2-5, with D possibly TRBD2 on 5 matching bases. V lost 6 bases, J lost 2 bases, and 22 bases lay in between. The CDR3 totals 17 residues. CDR1 is MDHEN and CDR2 is SYDVKM in the germline V gene. The CDR3 loop is CASRSPLAGMNQETQYF. The CDR3 bases are TGTGCCAGCAGATCACCCCTCGCGGGTATGAATCAAGAGACCCAGTACTTC.

The rearrangement uses TRBV2 and TRBJ2-4; D is unclear. The CDR3 consists of 15 residues. The germline V gene has CDR1 SNHLY and CDR2 FYNNEI. The V end was cut by 6 bases, the J end by 3 bases, with 15 bases between. The CDR3 DNA reads as TGTGCCAGCAGCTTAGACACGGAAATCAAAAACATTCAGTACTTC. This encodes CASSLDTEIKNIQYF.

The V call is TRBV10-2, the J call TRBJ1-5; D may be TRBD1 (5 bases). The CDR3 consists of 14 residues. Germline values: CDR1 WSHSY, CDR2 SAAADI. The V and J ends lost 7 bases and 10 bases respectively, with 20 bases between them. The CDR3 region is CASNTAGEGFPQHF. The CDR3 DNA reads TGCGCCAGCAACACCGCGGGGGAGGGATTTCCCCAGCATTTT.

The chain uses TRBV4-2 and TRBJ2-7; 9 bases map to TRBD1. The length of the CDR3 is 16 residues. The V gene end was trimmed by 3 bases and the J gene end by 5 bases; junction bases not matched to a gene: 11. Germline V gene data show CDR1 as LGHNA and CDR2 as YNFKEQ. The CDR3 loop is CASSQGTGLVSNEQYF. The CDR3 DNA reads as TGTGCCAGCAGCCAGGGGACAGGGCTGGTATCGAACGAGCAGTACTTC.